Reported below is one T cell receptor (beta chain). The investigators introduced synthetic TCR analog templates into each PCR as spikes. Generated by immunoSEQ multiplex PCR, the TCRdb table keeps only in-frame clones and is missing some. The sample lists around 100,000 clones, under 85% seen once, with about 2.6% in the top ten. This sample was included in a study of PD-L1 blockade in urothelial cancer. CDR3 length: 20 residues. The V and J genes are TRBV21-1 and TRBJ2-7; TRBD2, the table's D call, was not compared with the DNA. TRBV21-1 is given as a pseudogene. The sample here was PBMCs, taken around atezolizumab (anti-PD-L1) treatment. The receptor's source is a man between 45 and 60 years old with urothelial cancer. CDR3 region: CASSKVVGRGLVAGEGEQYF. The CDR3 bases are TGTGCCAGCAGCAAAGTCGTTGGCAGGGGGTTAGTAGCGGGAGAAGGCGAGCAGTACTTC.